The 27 T cell receptor beta chains listed next were all sequenced from one sample in a study of T cell repertoires in aging, cancer and after chemotherapy. The template was genomic DNA from peripheral blood, not RNA. Multiplex touch-down PCR with TRB-A/B primers amplified rearranged V-D-J TRB sequences. Via MiXCR, TCRdb re-called the multiplex PCR reads, giving one row per CDR3 protein. The table lists around 13,000 distinct CDR3 sequences, 35% to 45% of them singletons. The source material was blood. Every receptor here comes from a human donor in good health. The donor label of this sample is uncertain.

This clonotype was observed a handful of times. V is TRBV6-5 and J is TRBJ2-7; D not certain. Germline values: CDR1 MNHEY, CDR2 SVGAGI. The CDR3 has 12 residues. Trimming pared 5 bases from V and 6 bases from J, leaving 11 bases between. The CDR3 coding sequence is TGTGCCAGCAGTGACATTTATGGCGAGCAGTACTTC. Residues: CASSDIYGEQYF.

By share, this clonotype counts as medium-sized (0.01 to 0.1%). This sequence joins TRBV11-1 and TRBJ1-1; 8 bases fit TRBD1. Per germline, CDR1 SGHAT and CDR2 FQDESV (reference sequence). After removal of 3 bases from V and 3 bases from J, the junction contained 3 bases not matched to a gene. CDR3 size: 14 residues. This chain's CDR3 is CASSLTGAHTEAFF. DNA for the CDR3: TGTGCCAGCAGCTTGACAGGGGCCCACACTGAAGCTTTCTTT.

The CDR3 loop is CASSSGLGAREPQHF. The DNA of the CDR3 is TGTGCCAGCAGTTCGGGACTCGGGGCGAGAGAGCCCCAGCATTTT. This rearrangement joins TRBV6-5 to TRBJ1-5; D may be TRBD1 (5 bases). Trimming left V 4 bases short and J 8 bases short, with 18 bases between. Per the germline V gene, CDR1 is MNHEY and CDR2 is SVGAGI. The CDR3 is 15 amino acids.

V and J are TRBV6-5 and TRBJ1-1; 7 bases map to TRBD1. Germline assignment: CDR1 MNHEY and CDR2 SVGAGI. V dropped 5 bases and J dropped 0; count of bases not matched to a gene: 12. This CDR3 is 17 amino acids long. CDR3: CASSNRQGRTMNTEAFF. CDR3 DNA: TGTGCCAGCAGTAACCGACAGGGACGGACGATGAACACTGAAGCTTTCTTT.

V gene TRBV5-1 combines with J gene TRBJ2-2; D tentatively reads TRBD1 or TRBD2 (5 bases each). Germline CDR1 reads SGHRS; CDR2 reads YFSETQ. The CDR3 runs to 13 residues. V was cut by 6 bases and J by 1 base, with 7 bases left in between. This chain's CDR3 is CASKGRNTGELFF. In DNA form, the CDR3 reads TGCGCCAGCAAGGGGAGGAACACCGGGGAGCTGTTTTTT.

This clonotype was counted only a few times. V usage is TRBV12-3 or TRBV12-4 and J usage is TRBJ2-2; possible D gene TRBD1, 6 bases. This CDR3 has 15 residues. Trimming removed 3 bases at V and 4 bases at J, with 12 bases between. The CDR3 protein is CASSFEQGSTGELFF. CDR3 nucleotide sequence: TGTGCCAGCAGTTTCGAACAGGGAAGCACCGGGGAGCTGTTTTTT.

Comment on this clonotype: Being one base from a much bigger clone, this may be a read error. In DNA form, the CDR3 reads TGTGCCATTATCCAAGGGGGGGAGCTGTTTTTT. Its translation is CAIIQGGELFF. The chain combines TRBV19 with TRBJ2-2, with no clear D. Germline V gene lookup returns CDR1 LNHDA and CDR2 SQIVND (reference sequence). The CDR3 is 11 amino acids. With 10 bases removed from V and 8 bases from J, the gap between germline ends came to 11 bases. Combining the CDR3 with reference TRBV19 and TRBJ2-2 gives the whole variable domain DGGITQSPKYLFRKEGQNVTLSCEQNLNHDAMYWYRQDPGQGLRLIYYSQIVNDFQKGDIAEGYSVSREKKESFPLTVTSAQKNPTAFYLCAIIQGGELFFGEGSRLTVL.

The rearrangement uses TRBV10-3 and TRBJ2-2, with 10 bases matching TRBD2. CDR3 length: 16 amino acids. CDR1 and CDR2 from the germline V gene are ENHRY and SYGVKD. Unmatched junction bases numbered 10, after V lost 7 bases and J lost 5 bases. CDR3 residues: CAINPLAGEGTGELFF. The DNA of the CDR3 is TGTGCCATCAATCCCCTAGCGGGAGAGGGAACCGGGGAGCTGTTTTTT.

The chain has TRBV6-5 and TRBJ2-4; tentative D call: TRBD1 (5 bases). There are 17 residues in the CDR3. Germline assignment: CDR1 MNHEY and CDR2 SVGAGI. With 3 bases removed from V and 1 base from J, the gap between germline ends came to 16 bases. The CDR3 reads CASSYVSGNRAKNIQYF. CDR3 bases: TGTGCCAGCAGTTATGTCTCAGGGAATCGGGCCAAAAACATTCAGTACTTC.

The chain is built from TRBV11-3 and TRBJ1-1; D ambiguous. This CDR3 has 14 amino acids. The V end lost 1 base, the J end lost 6 bases, and 12 bases lay between the germline ends. Germline V gene lookup returns CDR1 SGHNT and CDR2 YENEEA. The CDR3 sequence: CASSLAIPEPEAFF. CDR3 nucleotide sequence: TGTGCCAGCAGCTTAGCCATCCCCGAACCTGAAGCTTTCTTT.

This rearrangement joins TRBV11-2 to TRBJ2-3, with a tentative D call TRBD1 (6 bases). The CDR3 has 15 amino acids. Germline V gives CDR1 SGHAT, CDR2 FQNNGV. Trimming cost V 4 bases and J 1 base, with 12 bases left between them. The CDR3 is CASSSTGPRTDTQYF. The CDR3 DNA is TGTGCCAGCAGCTCAACAGGGCCCCGCACAGATACGCAGTATTTT.

This clonotype was detected a few times. The V call is TRBV11-3, the J call TRBJ1-2, with a tentative D call TRBD1 (5 bases). The CDR3 is 14 residues long. V was cut by 6 bases and J by 0 bases, with 11 bases left in between. From germline, CDR1 is SGHNT and CDR2 YENEEA. CDR3 loop: CASSPPGTNYGYTF. The CDR3 DNA follows: TGTGCCAGCAGTCCCCCAGGGACTAACTATGGCTACACCTTC.

The rearrangement uses TRBV6-5 and TRBJ1-3; 9 nucleotides match TRBD1. With 0 bases clipped from V and 7 bases from J, the junction kept 4 bases outside the gene matches. Germline values: CDR1 MNHEY, CDR2 SVGAGI. This CDR3 has 15 amino acids. CDR3 DNA sequence: TGTGCCAGCAGTTACTCGATCGGACAGGGGAACACCATATATTTT. This gives the protein CASSYSIGQGNTIYF.

This clonotype was observed a few times. This sequence joins TRBV5-5 and TRBJ2-5, with TRBD2 identical over 10 bases. Germline CDR1 reads SGHKS; CDR2 reads YYEKEE (reference sequence). With V trimmed by 0 bases and J by 1 base, 6 bases remained unmatched. The CDR3 is 17 amino acids. In DNA form, the CDR3 reads TGTGCCAGCAGCTTGGTCGGGAGCGGGAGGGGCCAAGAGACCCAGTACTTC. Translation gives CASSLVGSGRGQETQYF.

This clonotype was detected a few times. The chain employs TRBV7-9 and TRBJ2-1, with no clear D. Germline CDR1 SEHNR, CDR2 FQNEAQ (reference sequence). V was shortened by 5 bases and J by 2 bases, with 4 bases between the two germline ends. The CDR3 consists of 12 residues. CDR3 in DNA: TGTGCCAGCAGCCCGACCTACAATGAGCAGTTCTTC. It encodes CASSPTYNEQFF.

The chain links TRBV5-4 to TRBJ2-2; TRBD2 matches at 10 bases. The CDR3 contains 16 residues. Germline assignment: CDR1 SGHNT and CDR2 YYREEE (reference sequence). J was trimmed by 4 bases and V by 4 bases; bases with no gene match: 7. In DNA form, the CDR3 reads TGTGCCAGCAGCCGTCTAGCGGGAGCGGGCACCGGGGAGCTGTTTTTT. It codes for CASSRLAGAGTGELFF.

This clonotype turned up a few times. The chain couples TRBV18 to TRBJ1-3; D not resolved. This CDR3 is built from 21 residues. Per the germline V gene, CDR1 is KGHSH and CDR2 is LQKENI. Trimming left V 2 bases short and J 2 bases short, with 28 bases between. The CDR3 DNA sequence: TGTGCCAGCTCACCATCTTCCGTTTTTAGGCAGGAACTTAAAGCTGGAAACACCATATATTTT. It encodes CASSPSSVFRQELKAGNTIYF.

The rearrangement uses TRBV27 and TRBJ2-3; D remains unclear. This CDR3 is 13 amino acids long. Germline V lookup: CDR1 MNHEY, CDR2 SMNVEV (reference sequence). The ends were cut back, 8 bases at V and 8 bases at J, with 17 bases in the middle. CDR3 DNA sequence: TGTGCCAGCGCCCGACCCCAAACCGCTACGCAGTATTTT. Its protein is CASARPQTATQYF.

This rearrangement joins TRBV12-3 or TRBV12-4 to TRBJ2-7; D call uncertain. The CDR3 is made up of 15 amino acids. V dropped 1 base and J dropped 6 bases, with 16 bases sitting between them. The CDR3 reads CASSLGQYPPSEQYF. The DNA for the CDR3 is TGTGCCAGCAGTTTAGGGCAGTATCCTCCGTCCGAGCAGTACTTC.

The genes are TRBV5-5 and TRBJ2-5; D remains ambiguous. CDR3 length: 13 residues. Germline V gives CDR1 SGHKS, CDR2 YYEKEE (reference sequence). Trimming cost V 4 bases and J 2 bases, with 9 bases left between them. For the CDR3, the DNA is TGTGCCAGCAGCCTCAGACCGCAAGAGACCCAGTACTTC. This encodes CASSLRPQETQYF.

This rearrangement joins TRBV5-6 to TRBJ1-5; D remains unclear. V was shortened by 1 base and J by 4 bases, with 15 bases between the two germline ends. Germline-derived CDR1 and CDR2 are SGHDT and YYEEEE. This CDR3 is built from 16 residues. CDR3 in DNA: TGTGCCAGCAGCTTGTGGTATGGGCGGTTAAATCAGCCCCAGCATTTT. Its protein is CASSLWYGRLNQPQHF.

V gene TRBV6-5 combines with J gene TRBJ1-6, with 8 bases that match TRBD1. The CDR3 covers 15 residues. The V segment lost 5 bases and the J segment 7 bases; nucleotides outside the gene matches: 7. The germline V gene has CDR1 MNHEY and CDR2 SVGAGI. CDR3 sequence (DNA): TGTGCCAGCAGTATTTCAGGGGGCACAAATTCACCCCTCCACTTT. It translates to CASSISGGTNSPLHF.

This clonotype was seen more than once but under ten times. The chain combines TRBV5-4 with TRBJ1-1; D ambiguous. This CDR3 spans 13 amino acids. Germline-derived CDR1 and CDR2 are SGHNT and YYREEE (reference sequence). V lost 4 bases to trimming and J lost 10 bases, with 17 bases between them. The chain's CDR3 is CASSGESGRAAFF. CDR3 sequence (DNA): TGTGCCAGCAGCGGGGAATCGGGGAGGGCAGCTTTCTTT. The variable domain in full, completed from reference TRBV5-4 and TRBJ1-1, reads ETGVTQSPTHLIKTRGQQVTLRCSSQSGHNTVSWYQQALGQGPQFIFQYYREEENGRGNFPPRFSGLQFPNYSSELNVNALELDDSALYLCASSGESGRAAFFGQGTRLTVV.

CDR3 region: CASSLTGRGAYNEQFF. CDR3 nucleotides: TGTGCCAGCAGCTTGACGGGAAGAGGGGCCTACAATGAGCAGTTCTTC. V is TRBV7-9 and J is TRBJ2-1; D possibly matches TRBD1 or TRBD2 (5 bases each). The CDR3 consists of 16 residues. Trimming took 3 bases from V and 2 from J, leaving 14 bases between them. Germline CDR1 is SEHNR and CDR2 is FQNEAQ (reference sequence). Based on the CDR3 plus reference TRBV7-9 and TRBJ2-1, the full variable domain is DTGVSQNPRHKITKRGQNVTFRCDPISEHNRLYWYRQTLGQGPEFLTYFQNEAQLEKSRLLSDRFSAERPKGSFSTLEIQRTEQGDSAMYLCASSLTGRGAYNEQFFGPGTRLTVL.

The V and J genes are TRBV6-2 or TRBV6-3 and TRBJ1-5; 7 bases fit TRBD1. The V segment lost 4 bases and the J segment 3 bases; nucleotides outside the gene matches: 6. The germline CDR1 and CDR2 sequences are MNHEY and SVGEGT. There are 15 residues in the CDR3. The CDR3 spells CASSSGDRNNQPQHF. The CDR3 DNA is TGTGCCAGCAGTTCCGGGGACAGAAACAATCAGCCCCAGCATTTT.

In its sample, this clonotype was seen a few times. The chain employs TRBV18 and TRBJ1-2, with 7 positions matching TRBD1. CDR3 length: 17 residues. Germline CDR1 is KGHSH and CDR2 is LQKENI. The junction had 10 bases not matched to a gene; V was cut back by 3 bases and J by 0 bases. The CDR3 DNA reads as TGTGCCAGCTCACCCGACATTGGGGGACAGTCTAACTATGGCTACACCTTC. This sequence encodes CASSPDIGGQSNYGYTF.

Details on this clonotype: Germline and junction disagree at one end, which may indicate a read error. The chain is built from TRBV5-6 and TRBJ2-2; D might be TRBD1 or TRBD2, each matching 5 bases. Per the germline V gene, CDR1 is SGHDT and CDR2 is YYEEEE. The length of the CDR3 is 14 residues. CDR3 loop: CDSSFFGGTGELFF. Here the CDR3 DNA reads TGTGACAGCAGCTTTTTTGGGGGCACCGGGGAGCTGTTTTTT.